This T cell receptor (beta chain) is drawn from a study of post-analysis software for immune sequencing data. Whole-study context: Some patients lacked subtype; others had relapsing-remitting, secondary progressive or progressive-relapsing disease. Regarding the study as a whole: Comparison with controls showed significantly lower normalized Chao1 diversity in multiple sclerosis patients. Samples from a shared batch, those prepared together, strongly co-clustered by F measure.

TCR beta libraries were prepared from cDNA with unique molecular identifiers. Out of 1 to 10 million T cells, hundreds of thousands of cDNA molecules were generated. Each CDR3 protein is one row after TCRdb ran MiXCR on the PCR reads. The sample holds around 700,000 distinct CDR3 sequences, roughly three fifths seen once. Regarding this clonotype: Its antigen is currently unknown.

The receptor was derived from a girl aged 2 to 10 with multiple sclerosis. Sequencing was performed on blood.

The CDR3 DNA reads as TGTGCCAGCAGTGAATCGGGGACCTCCTACAATGAGCAGTACTTC. Translated: CASSESGTSYNEQYF. The J gene is TRBJ2-4, the V gene TRBV6-1, with D tentatively TRBD1 or TRBD2 (5 bases each). In germline, CDR1 is MNHNS, CDR2 SASEGT. The length of the CDR3 is 15 residues. V was shortened by 2 bases and J by 13 bases, with 21 bases between the two germline ends.